The T cell receptor (beta chain) described here comes from a study of CD8+CD57+ T cells in acquired aplastic anemia. Patients sequenced had flow cytometry evidence of CD8+CD57+ cell expansion. The CDR3 loop spans 13 amino acids. Germline values: CDR1 SEHNR, CDR2 FQNEAQ (reference sequence). Trimming removed 4 bases from V and 2 bases from J, with 8 bases in between. According to the study, genomic DNA was the template for TCR beta VDJ and CDR3 profiling. TCRdb itself ran the reads through MiXCR, one entry per CDR3 protein. The sample has approximately 220,000 distinct CDR3 sequences, about half seen once; the top ten hold 15% to 20%.

The clonotype originates from a human donor with aplastic anemia. The J gene is TRBJ2-5, the V gene TRBV7-9; weak D call: TRBD2 (5 bases). Sequenced input: sorted CD4+, CD8+, or CD8+CD57+ T cells (not recorded which) from PBMCs. The CDR3 reads CASSSPGQETQYF. CDR3 coding DNA: TGTGCCAGCAGCTCCCCGGGGCAAGAGACCCAGTACTTC. Complete variable domain (other parts from reference TRBV7-9 and TRBJ2-5): DTGVSQNPRHKITKRGQNVTFRCDPISEHNRLYWYRQTLGQGPEFLTYFQNEAQLEKSRLLSDRFSAERPKGSFSTLEIQRTEQGDSAMYLCASSSPGQETQYFGPGTRLLVL.